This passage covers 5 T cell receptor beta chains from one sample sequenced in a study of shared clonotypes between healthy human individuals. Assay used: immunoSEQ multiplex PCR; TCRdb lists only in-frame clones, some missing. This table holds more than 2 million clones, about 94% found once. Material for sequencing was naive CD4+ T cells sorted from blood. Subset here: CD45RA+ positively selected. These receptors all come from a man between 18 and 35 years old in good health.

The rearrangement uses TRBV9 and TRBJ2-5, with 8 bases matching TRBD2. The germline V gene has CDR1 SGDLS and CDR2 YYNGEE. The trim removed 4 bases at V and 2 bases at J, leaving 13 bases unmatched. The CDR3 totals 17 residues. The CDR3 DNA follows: TGTGCCAGCAGCCCCCGAGGGGTAGCGGGATGGCAAGAGACCCAGTACTTC. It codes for CASSPRGVAGWQETQYF.

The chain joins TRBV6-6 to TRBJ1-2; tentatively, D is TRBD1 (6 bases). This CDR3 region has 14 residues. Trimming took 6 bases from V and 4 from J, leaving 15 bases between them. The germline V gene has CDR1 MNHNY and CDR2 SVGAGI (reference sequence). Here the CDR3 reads CASSTPQGIYGYTF. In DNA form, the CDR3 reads TGTGCCAGCAGCACTCCTCAGGGGATCTATGGCTACACCTTC.

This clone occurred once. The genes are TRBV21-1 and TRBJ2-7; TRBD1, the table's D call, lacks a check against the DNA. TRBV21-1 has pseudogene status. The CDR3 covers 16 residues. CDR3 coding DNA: TGTGCCAGCAGCAAAATCAGCACAGGGAGCTCCTACGAGCAGTACTTC. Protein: CASSKISTGSSYEQYF.

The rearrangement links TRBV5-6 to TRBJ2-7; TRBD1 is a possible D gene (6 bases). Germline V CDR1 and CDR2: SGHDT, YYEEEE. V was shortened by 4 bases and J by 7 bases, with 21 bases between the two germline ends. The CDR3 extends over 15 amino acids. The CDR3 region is CASSGDRGRGVEQYF. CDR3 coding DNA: TGTGCCAGCAGCGGCGACCGGGGCAGGGGTGTTGAGCAGTACTTC.

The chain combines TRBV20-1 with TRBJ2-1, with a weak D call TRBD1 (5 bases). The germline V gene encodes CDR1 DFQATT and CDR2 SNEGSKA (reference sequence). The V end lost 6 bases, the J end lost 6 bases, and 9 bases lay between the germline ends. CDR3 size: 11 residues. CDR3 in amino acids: CSAQGTNEQFF. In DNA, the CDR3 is TGCAGTGCCCAGGGAACCAATGAGCAGTTCTTC.